This T cell receptor (beta chain) is drawn from a study of blood T cells in healthy people across ages. With respect to this clonotype: Its antigen is currently unknown.

The use of a sample-barcoded 5' primer and a J-beta primer mix characterized a second PCR of about 6 to 11 cycles. TCRdb itself ran the 5' RACE reads through MiXCR, one entry per CDR3 protein. The profile shows hundreds of thousands of distinct CDR3 sequences, under 25% of them singletons. Each sample yielded at least 5 micrograms of PBMC total RNA. General observations from the study: Naive CD4+ cells and diversity were both higher in long-lived donors than in aged donors. Unsorted PBMCs ruled out conclusive naive versus antigen-experienced comparison. Considered underestimates were the diversity estimates obtained from one million T cells.

The CDR3 totals 13 residues. V lost 4 bases, J lost 0 bases, and 7 bases lay in between. Germline assignment: CDR1 SGHRS and CDR2 YFSETQ. What was sequenced was blood. The sequence was obtained from a man between 65 and 85 years old in good health. The V and J genes are TRBV5-1 and TRBJ2-5; D gene ambiguous. In DNA, the CDR3 is TGCGCCAGCAGCCCGTCAAACCAAGAGACCCAGTACTTC. Translating it yields CASSPSNQETQYF.